The 9 T cell receptor beta chains reported below all come from one sample, sequenced in a study of blood T cell repertoires in COVID-19. TCRdb's copy holds only in-frame clones and misses some; the assay was immunoSEQ multiplex PCR. The sample lists around 97,000 clones, about 86% occurring once. The sequencing sample was made of peripheral blood. Receptors were obtained from a human donor in a cohort sampled during active COVID-19.

This chain joins TRBV13 and TRBJ1-3; D remains unclear. Trimming removed 6 bases at V and 7 bases at J, with 13 bases between. The CDR3 has 13 residues. Germline V CDR1 and CDR2: PRHDT, FYEKMQ (reference sequence). The CDR3 loop is CASRSEGENTIYF. As DNA, the CDR3 is TGTGCCAGCAGGTCCGAGGGCGAGAACACCATATATTTT.

This chain links TRBV18 with TRBJ1-1, with D perhaps TRBD1 (5 bases). V was cut by 3 bases and J by 3 bases, with 14 bases left in between. The CDR3 runs to 15 residues. Per the germline V gene, CDR1 is KGHSH and CDR2 is LQKENI. CDR3 sequence reads: CASSPSWGGDTEAFF. The CDR3 nucleotides read TGTGCCAGCTCACCCTCGTGGGGCGGGGACACTGAAGCTTTCTTT.

The chain couples TRBV18 to TRBJ2-5; 10 bases are shared with TRBD1. The CDR3 is 18 amino acids. Germline lookup yields CDR1 KGHSH and CDR2 LQKENI. The junction had 7 bases not matched to a gene; V was cut back by 0 bases and J by 0 bases. CDR3 coding DNA: TGTGCCAGCTCACCACCGCCGACAGGGGGCGTTTACCAAGAGACCCAGTACTTC. Translated: CASSPPPTGGVYQETQYF.

V and J are TRBV24-1 and TRBJ2-5; a weak D match, TRBD1 (6 bases). V shed 0 bases and J shed 3 bases, with 13 bases lying between them. This CDR3 is 16 amino acids long. Per germline, CDR1 KGHDR and CDR2 SFDVKD. CDR3 amino acids: CATSDLQQGHEETQYF. CDR3 in DNA: TGTGCCACCAGTGATTTGCAACAGGGACATGAAGAGACCCAGTACTTC.

The chain employs TRBV20-1 and TRBJ1-1; 7 bases agree with TRBD1. Germline CDR1 is DFQATT and CDR2 is SNEGSKA (reference sequence). The CDR3 extends over 10 amino acids. J lost 6 bases, V lost 6 bases, and 1 base had no gene match. CDR3 protein: CSAGGAEAFF. The CDR3 DNA is TGCAGTGCAGGGGGCGCTGAAGCTTTCTTT.

The chain uses TRBV18 and TRBJ2-2, with D possibly being TRBD1 (6 bases). CDR1 and CDR2 (germline): KGHSH, LQKENI. V lost 4 bases and J lost 2, with 14 bases in between. The CDR3 is 16 amino acids. This CDR3 reads CASSRVGQPNTGELFF. The CDR3 coding sequence is TGTGCCAGCTCACGGGTGGGACAACCAAACACCGGGGAGCTGTTTTTT.

This sequence joins TRBV9 and TRBJ2-3, with TRBD2 identical over 12 bases. The CDR3 spans 19 residues. After removal of 0 bases from V and 0 bases from J, the junction contained 8 bases not matched to a gene. The germline CDR1 and CDR2 sequences are SGDLS and YYNGEE. CDR3 sequence (DNA): TGTGCCAGCAGCGTAGATTGGACTAGCGGGGTAATGAGCACAGATACGCAGTATTTT. Translating it yields CASSVDWTSGVMSTDTQYF.

V and J are TRBV10-1 and TRBJ2-1; 10 bases are shared with TRBD1. This CDR3 region has 14 residues. The V gene's germline CDR1 is WNHNN and CDR2 SYGVQD (reference sequence). V lost 6 bases to trimming and J lost 9 bases; unmatched junction nucleotides: 8. The CDR3 coding sequence is TGCGCCAGCAGACCGGGACAGGGGTCCAGTGAGCAGTTCTTC. Residues: CASRPGQGSSEQFF.

The CDR3 nucleotides are TGTGCCAGCAGCTTGATCCGGGACAGTTTTTTCCACTTT. It is translated as CASSLIRDSFFHF. The chain uses TRBV5-4 and TRBJ1-6; 7 bases agree with TRBD1. The V segment lost 1 base and the J segment 17 bases; nucleotides outside the gene matches: 9. CDR1 is SGHNT, CDR2 YYREEE, per germline (reference sequence). The CDR3 is 13 amino acids.